This T cell receptor (beta chain) was obtained from a study of cytomegalovirus exposure and HLA in healthy donors. Per germline, CDR1 SGHVS and CDR2 FNYEAQ. V lost 1 base to trimming and J lost 1 base, with 7 bases between them. CDR3 length: 15 residues. Points on this clone: Its antigen remains unidentified.

Donors counted as nominally healthy when sampled, yet unrecorded immune exposures were likely. A multiplex PCR was run with 60 Vbeta primers and 13 Jbeta primers. Method: immunoSEQ multiplex PCR; TCRdb's copy keeps in-frame clones and lacks some. The sample shows over 150,000 clones, under 90% of them seen only once. Study-wide results and limits: A later analysis linked a missense DCLRE1C variant to TCR beta V- and J-gene trimming. Later work found most CMV-associated TCR beta chains apparently HLA-restricted. Presence/absence analyses treated sequencing depth as roughly uniform across donors.

This chain links TRBV7-6 with TRBJ2-2; no clear D gene. Source material: PBMCs. The clonotype was recovered from a boy aged 2-9 years in good health and CMV-seronegative. The CDR3 spells CASSLGPVNTGELFF. The CDR3 DNA follows: TGTGCCAGCAGCTTAGGCCCGGTGAACACCGGGGAGCTGTTTTTT.